This T cell receptor beta chain comes out of a study of blood T cell repertoires in COVID-19. For the study at large: Material from acute and convalescent COVID-19 was sourced from the United States, Italy and Spain. In each case, the material was cDNA or gDNA derived from T cells, B-cell-depleted T cells, or PBMCs.

As handled by the study authors: Quantification of nucleated cells was approximated via reference gene primer amplification. Assay used: immunoSEQ multiplex PCR; TCRdb lists only in-frame clones, some missing. The V and J calls and clone size were taken over from that table, and D and trimming were inferred from the DNA. The table records a few hundred thousand clones, about 89% of them present only once. Germline V lookup: CDR1 MNHEY, CDR2 SVGAGI. CDR3 size: 13 residues. Trimming removed 8 bases from V and 14 bases from J, with 19 bases in between. Material: peripheral blood. The J gene is TRBJ1-6, the V gene TRBV6-5; tentatively, D is TRBD1 (5 bases). This TCR came from a man in his late teens or twenties who had recovered from COVID-19. CDR3: CASYDSSPGTLHF. The CDR3 nucleotides read TGTGCCAGCTATGACAGTTCCCCTGGGACCCTCCACTTT.